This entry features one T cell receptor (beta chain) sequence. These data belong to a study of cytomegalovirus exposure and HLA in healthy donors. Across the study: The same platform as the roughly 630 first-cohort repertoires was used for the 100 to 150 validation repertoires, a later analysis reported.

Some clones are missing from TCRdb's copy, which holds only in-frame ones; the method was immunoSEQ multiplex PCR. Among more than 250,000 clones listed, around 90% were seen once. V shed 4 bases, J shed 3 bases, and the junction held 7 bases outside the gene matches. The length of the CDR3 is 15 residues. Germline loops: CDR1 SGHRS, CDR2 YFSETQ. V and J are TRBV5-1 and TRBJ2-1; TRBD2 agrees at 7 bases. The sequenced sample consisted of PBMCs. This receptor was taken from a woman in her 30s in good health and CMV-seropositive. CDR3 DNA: TGCGCCAGCAGCAGGCGGGAGACCCTCTACAATGAGCAGTTCTTC. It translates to CASSRRETLYNEQFF.